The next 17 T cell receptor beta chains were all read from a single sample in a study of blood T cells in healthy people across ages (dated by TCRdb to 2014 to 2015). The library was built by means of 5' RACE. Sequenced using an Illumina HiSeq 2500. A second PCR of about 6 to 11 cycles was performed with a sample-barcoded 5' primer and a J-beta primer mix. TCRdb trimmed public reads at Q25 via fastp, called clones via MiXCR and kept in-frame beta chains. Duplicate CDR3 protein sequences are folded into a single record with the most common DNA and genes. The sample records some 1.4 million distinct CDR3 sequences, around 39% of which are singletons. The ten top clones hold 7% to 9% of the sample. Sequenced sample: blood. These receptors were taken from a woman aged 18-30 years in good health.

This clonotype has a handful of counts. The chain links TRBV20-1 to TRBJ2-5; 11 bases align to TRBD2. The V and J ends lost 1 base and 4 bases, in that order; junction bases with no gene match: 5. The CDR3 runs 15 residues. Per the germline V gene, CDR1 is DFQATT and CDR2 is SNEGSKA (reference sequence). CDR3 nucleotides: TGCAGTGCTAGAGTTAGCGGGAGGGGAGTAGAGACCCAGTACTTC. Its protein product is CSARVSGRGVETQYF.

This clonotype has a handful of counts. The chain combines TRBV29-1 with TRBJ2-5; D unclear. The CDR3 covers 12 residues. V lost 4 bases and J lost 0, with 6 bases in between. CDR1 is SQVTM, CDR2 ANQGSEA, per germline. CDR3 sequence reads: CSVGGHQETQYF. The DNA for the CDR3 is TGCAGCGTTGGTGGTCACCAAGAGACCCAGTACTTC.

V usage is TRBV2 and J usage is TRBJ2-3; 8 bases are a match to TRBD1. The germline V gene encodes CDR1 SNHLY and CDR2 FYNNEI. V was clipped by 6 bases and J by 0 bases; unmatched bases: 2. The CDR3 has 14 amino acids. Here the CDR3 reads CASRWDRSTDTQYF. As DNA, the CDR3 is TGTGCCAGCAGGTGGGACAGGAGCACAGATACGCAGTATTTT.

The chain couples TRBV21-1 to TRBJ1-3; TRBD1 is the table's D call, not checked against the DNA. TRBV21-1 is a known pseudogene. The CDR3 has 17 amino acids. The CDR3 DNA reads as TGTGCCAGCAGCCTCTGGGACAGCGCTGGCTCTGGAAACACCATATATTTT. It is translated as CASSLWDSAGSGNTIYF.

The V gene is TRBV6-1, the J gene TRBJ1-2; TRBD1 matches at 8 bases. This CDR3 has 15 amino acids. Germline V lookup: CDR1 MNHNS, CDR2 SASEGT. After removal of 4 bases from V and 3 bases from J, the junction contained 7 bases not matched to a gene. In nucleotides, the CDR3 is TGTGCCAGCAGTGTGGACAGGGAGATTCACTATGGCTACACCTTC. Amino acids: CASSVDREIHYGYTF.

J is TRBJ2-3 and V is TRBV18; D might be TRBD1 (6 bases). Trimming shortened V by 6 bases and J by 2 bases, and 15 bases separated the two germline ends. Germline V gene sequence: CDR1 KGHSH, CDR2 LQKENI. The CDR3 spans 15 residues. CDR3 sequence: CASSLGTYDTDTQYF. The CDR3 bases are TGTGCCAGCTCTCTCGGGACATATGACACAGATACGCAGTATTTT.

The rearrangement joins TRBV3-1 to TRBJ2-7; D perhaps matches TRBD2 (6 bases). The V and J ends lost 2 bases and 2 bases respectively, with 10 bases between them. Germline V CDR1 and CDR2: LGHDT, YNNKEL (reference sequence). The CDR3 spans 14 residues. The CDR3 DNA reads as TGTGCCAGCAGCCAAAATCCGGGGGCCTACGAGCAGTACTTC. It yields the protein CASSQNPGAYEQYF.

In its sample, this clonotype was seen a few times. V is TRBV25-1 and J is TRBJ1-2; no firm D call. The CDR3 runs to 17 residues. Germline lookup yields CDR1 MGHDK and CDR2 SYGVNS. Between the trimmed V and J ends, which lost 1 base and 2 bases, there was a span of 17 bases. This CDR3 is CASSESGRGTQNYGYTF. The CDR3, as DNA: TGTGCCAGCAGTGAATCGGGGAGAGGCACACAAAACTATGGCTACACCTTC.

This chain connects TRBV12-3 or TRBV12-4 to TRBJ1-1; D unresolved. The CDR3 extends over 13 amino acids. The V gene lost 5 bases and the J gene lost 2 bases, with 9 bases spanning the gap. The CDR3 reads CASSADINTEAFF. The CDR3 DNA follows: TGTGCCAGCAGTGCAGACATCAACACTGAAGCTTTCTTT.

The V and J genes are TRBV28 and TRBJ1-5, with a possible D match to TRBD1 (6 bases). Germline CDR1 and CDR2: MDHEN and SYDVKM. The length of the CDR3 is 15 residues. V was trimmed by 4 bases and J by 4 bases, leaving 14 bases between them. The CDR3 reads CASSSEGGINQPQHF. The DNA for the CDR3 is TGTGCCAGCAGTTCAGAAGGGGGGATTAATCAGCCCCAGCATTTT.

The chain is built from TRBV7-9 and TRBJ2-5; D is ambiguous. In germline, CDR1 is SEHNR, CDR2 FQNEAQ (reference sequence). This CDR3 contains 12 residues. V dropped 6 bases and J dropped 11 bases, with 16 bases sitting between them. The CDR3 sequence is CASRDTVYKQYF. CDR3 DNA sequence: TGTGCCAGCAGGGATACCGTCTACAAGCAGTACTTC.

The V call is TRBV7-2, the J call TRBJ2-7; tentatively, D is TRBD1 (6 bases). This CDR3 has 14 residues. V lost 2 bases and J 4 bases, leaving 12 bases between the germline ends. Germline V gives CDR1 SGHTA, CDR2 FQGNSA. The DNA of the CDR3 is TGTGCCAGCAGCTTACAGGGGTTTGGATACGAGCAGTACTTC. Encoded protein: CASSLQGFGYEQYF.

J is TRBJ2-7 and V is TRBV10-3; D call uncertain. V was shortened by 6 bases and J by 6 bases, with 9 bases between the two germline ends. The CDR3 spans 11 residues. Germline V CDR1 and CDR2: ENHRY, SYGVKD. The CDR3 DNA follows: TGTGCCATCAGAGGTGGCGGCGAGCAGTACTTC. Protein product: CAIRGGGEQYF.

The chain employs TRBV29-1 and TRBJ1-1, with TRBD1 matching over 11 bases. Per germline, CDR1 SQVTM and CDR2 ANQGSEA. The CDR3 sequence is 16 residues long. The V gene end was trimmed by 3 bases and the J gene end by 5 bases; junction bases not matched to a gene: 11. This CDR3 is CSVDFGQGALGTEAFF. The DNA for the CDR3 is TGCAGCGTTGACTTCGGACAGGGGGCCTTAGGTACTGAAGCTTTCTTT.

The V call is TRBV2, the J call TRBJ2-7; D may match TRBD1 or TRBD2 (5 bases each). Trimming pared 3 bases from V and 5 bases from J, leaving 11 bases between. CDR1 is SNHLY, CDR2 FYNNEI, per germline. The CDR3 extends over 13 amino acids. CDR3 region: CASSDLRDHEQYF. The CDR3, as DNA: TGTGCCAGCAGTGACTTGAGGGACCACGAGCAGTACTTC.

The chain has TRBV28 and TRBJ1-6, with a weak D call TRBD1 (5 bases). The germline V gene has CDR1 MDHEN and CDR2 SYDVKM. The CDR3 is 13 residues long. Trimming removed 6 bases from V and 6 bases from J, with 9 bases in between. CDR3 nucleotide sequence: TGTGCCAGCAGGGGGCAGAGTAATTCACCCCTCCACTTT. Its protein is CASRGQSNSPLHF. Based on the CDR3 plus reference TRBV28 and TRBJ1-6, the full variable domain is DVKVTQSSRYLVKRTGEKVFLECVQDMDHENMFWYRQDPGLGLRLIYFSYDVKMKEKGDIPEGYSVSREKKERFSLILESASTNQTSMYLCASRGQSNSPLHFGNGTRLTVT.

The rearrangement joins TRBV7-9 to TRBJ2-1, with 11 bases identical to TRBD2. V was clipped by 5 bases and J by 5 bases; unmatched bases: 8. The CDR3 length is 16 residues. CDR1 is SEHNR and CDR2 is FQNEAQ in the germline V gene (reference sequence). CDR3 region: CASSLPGTSGDNEQFF. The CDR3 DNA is TGTGCCAGCAGCCTCCCCGGGACTAGCGGAGACAATGAGCAGTTCTTC.